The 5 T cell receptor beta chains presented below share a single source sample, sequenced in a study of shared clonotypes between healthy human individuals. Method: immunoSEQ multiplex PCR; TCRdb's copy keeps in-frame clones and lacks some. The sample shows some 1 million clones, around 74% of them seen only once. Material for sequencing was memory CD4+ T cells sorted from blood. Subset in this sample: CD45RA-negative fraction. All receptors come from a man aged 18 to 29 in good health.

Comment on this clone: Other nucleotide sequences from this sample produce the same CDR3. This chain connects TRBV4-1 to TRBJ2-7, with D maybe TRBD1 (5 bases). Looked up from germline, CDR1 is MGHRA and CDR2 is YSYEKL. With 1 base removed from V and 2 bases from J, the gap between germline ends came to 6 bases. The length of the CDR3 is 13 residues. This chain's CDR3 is CASSQGRAYEQYF. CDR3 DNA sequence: TGCGCCAGCAGCCAAGGCAGGGCCTACGAGCAGTACTTC.

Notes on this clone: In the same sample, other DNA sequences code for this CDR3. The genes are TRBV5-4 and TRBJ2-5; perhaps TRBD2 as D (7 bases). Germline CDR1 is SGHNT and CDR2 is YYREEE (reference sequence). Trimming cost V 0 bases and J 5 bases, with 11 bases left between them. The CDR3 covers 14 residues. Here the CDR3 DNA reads TGTGCCAGCAGCTTGGGTGGGGGGGCGGAGACCCAGTACTTC. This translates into CASSLGGGAETQYF. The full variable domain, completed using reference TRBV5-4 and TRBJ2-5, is ETGVTQSPTHLIKTRGQQVTLRCSSQSGHNTVSWYQQALGQGPQFIFQYYREEENGRGNFPPRFSGLQFPNYSSELNVNALELDDSALYLCASSLGGGAETQYFGPGTRLLVL.

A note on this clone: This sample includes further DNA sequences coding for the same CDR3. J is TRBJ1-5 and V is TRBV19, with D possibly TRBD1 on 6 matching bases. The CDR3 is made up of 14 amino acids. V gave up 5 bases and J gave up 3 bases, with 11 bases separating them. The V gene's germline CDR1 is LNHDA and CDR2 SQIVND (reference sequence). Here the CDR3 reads CASSPQGPNQPQHF. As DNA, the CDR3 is TGTGCCAGTAGTCCACAGGGACCCAATCAGCCCCAGCATTTT.

DNA of the CDR3: TGCGCCAGCAGCTTGGCCTCCCGACCCGATACGCAGTATTTT. Translation gives CASSLASRPDTQYF. The J gene is TRBJ2-3, the V gene TRBV5-1; D is undetermined. The CDR3 extends over 14 amino acids. V lost 0 bases and J lost 6, with 11 bases in between. The germline gives CDR1 SGHRS, CDR2 YFSETQ.

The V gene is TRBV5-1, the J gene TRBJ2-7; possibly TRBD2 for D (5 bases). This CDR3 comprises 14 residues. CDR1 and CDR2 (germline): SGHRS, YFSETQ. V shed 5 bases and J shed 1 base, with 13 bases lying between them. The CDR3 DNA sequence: TGCGCCAGCAGGCCACCCGAGGGTTCCTACGAGCAGTACTTC. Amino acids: CASRPPEGSYEQYF.